This T cell receptor (beta chain) emerged from a study of T-cell reconstitution after alpha-beta-depleted transplantation in children. Findings and limits, study-wide: Where alpha-beta T cells came from about two months after transplant was reportedly several hundred expanded graft clones. A year had passed since transplant, and T-cell counts and diversity by then came mostly from newly produced T cells.

For TCRbeta, the library was prepared with unique molecular identifiers. TCRdb fed the PCR reads into MiXCR, producing one record per CDR3 protein. The sample consists of roughly 420,000 distinct CDR3 sequences, under 20% of them appearing once. This clonotype has at least ten counts. What it recognizes is unknown. Per germline, CDR1 SNHLY and CDR2 FYNNEI. The CDR3 is 15 amino acids. Between the trimmed V and J ends, which lost 4 bases and 2 bases, there was a span of 12 bases. V is TRBV2 and J is TRBJ2-1; D perhaps matches TRBD1 (5 bases). Sequenced material: PBMCs, mostly from graft donor cells, taken 360 days after TCRalphabeta/CD19-depleted stem cell transplant. The TCR sequence derives from a boy under three years old who had a stem cell transplant for Wiskott-Aldrich syndrome, so the T cells may come from the graft donor. CDR3 DNA: TGTGCCAGCAGTGGGGGCAGGGTCACCTACAATGAGCAGTTCTTC. Its protein product is CASSGGRVTYNEQFF.